The clone carrying this T cell receptor (beta chain) occurred many times. The target antigen is unknown. This specimen belongs to a study of neurological immune-mediated disorders. Whole-study findings and limits: Expansion of TCR clones was greatest in HTLV-1-associated myelopathy and smallest in multiple sclerosis, where it fell below that of healthy controls.

The cDNA was synthesized by 5'RACE incorporating 10-nucleotide random UMIs. From the 5' RACE reads, TCRdb called clonotypes with MiXCR, one entry per CDR3 protein. Altogether tens of thousands of distinct CDR3 sequences are present, about 25% being singletons, with the ten largest covering over 20%. The sequence derives from a woman aged 65 to 85 in good health. Sequencing was done on a sample of PBMCs.

In DNA, the CDR3 is TGTGCCAGCAGTTACTCGAGGGCGCTAGCGGGAGTCAGAGGCTACGAGCAGTACTTC. As protein: CASSYSRALAGVRGYEQYF. V gene TRBV6-6 combines with J gene TRBJ2-7; TRBD2 aligns across 10 bases. The CDR3 is made up of 19 amino acids. Unmatched junction bases numbered 14, after V lost 0 bases and J lost 3 bases. Germline CDR1 reads MNHNY; CDR2 reads SVGAGI (reference sequence).